Below, 8 T cell receptor beta chains from the same sample are listed, as sequenced in a study of OX40 agonist ivuxolimab in advanced cancers. The protocol was immunoSEQ multiplex PCR, while the TCRdb copy is restricted to in-frame clones and leaves out a portion. The repertoire holds around 48,000 clones, with around 77% as singletons. The source material was CD4+ or CD8+ T cells sorted from blood, sampled in a trial of the OX40 agonist ivuxolimab. The receptors were sampled from an adult with an advanced solid tumor such as melanoma, head and neck, liver or kidney cancer.

The J gene is TRBJ2-5, the V gene TRBV13, with 9 nucleotides matching TRBD1. V dropped 5 bases and J dropped 3; count of bases not matched to a gene: 7. The germline V gene encodes CDR1 PRHDT and CDR2 FYEKMQ (reference sequence). CDR3 length: 15 amino acids. The CDR3: CASSILTGGKETQYF. For the CDR3, the DNA is TGTGCCAGCAGCATACTTACAGGGGGCAAAGAGACCCAGTACTTC.

This clone was picked up a small number of times. The chain employs TRBV27 and TRBJ1-1, with D perhaps TRBD1 (5 bases). CDR1 MNHEY and CDR2 SMNVEV come from the germline V gene (reference sequence). The CDR3 contains 14 residues. V lost 4 bases and J lost 4, with 13 bases in between. This chain's CDR3 is CASSSPSRGTEAFF. CDR3 in DNA: TGTGCCAGCAGTTCGCCTTCTAGGGGCACTGAAGCTTTCTTT.

The CDR3 region is CALRRGSSFTGELFF. The DNA of the CDR3 is TGTGCCCTCCGTAGGGGCAGCTCTTTCACCGGGGAGCTGTTTTTT. V gene TRBV11-2 combines with J gene TRBJ2-2; a weak D match, TRBD1 (5 bases). The CDR3 consists of 15 residues. Trimming left V 11 bases short and J 4 bases short, with 20 bases between. Germline lookup yields CDR1 SGHAT and CDR2 FQNNGV.

This chain uses TRBV10-1 with TRBJ1-5; D gene uncertain. The length of the CDR3 is 13 residues. Trimming removed 2 bases from V and 5 bases from J, with 7 bases in between. Germline lookup yields CDR1 WNHNN and CDR2 SYGVQD (reference sequence). CDR3 amino acids: CASSEGLHQPQHF. The CDR3 DNA sequence: TGCGCCAGCAGTGAGGGTTTACATCAGCCCCAGCATTTT.

This clone appeared a few times. J is TRBJ2-7 and V is TRBV4-2, with 10 positions matching TRBD1. The length of the CDR3 is 15 residues. V lost 4 bases and J lost 2; bases outside the gene matches: 5. The germline V gene has CDR1 LGHNA and CDR2 YNFKEQ. Written as DNA, the CDR3 is TGTGCCAGCAGCCCGTGGACAGGGGGAGCCTACGAGCAGTACTTC. It is translated as CASSPWTGGAYEQYF.

The rearrangement joins TRBV5-1 to TRBJ2-7; the D gene is possibly TRBD2 (7 bases). Trimming took off 0 bases at V and 4 bases at J, with 20 bases between the two ends. The CDR3 contains 17 residues. Germline V gene data show CDR1 as SGHRS and CDR2 as YFSETQ. CDR3 DNA: TGCGCCAGCAGCTTGGACATTGGGCGGGGGCGGAGATACGAGCAGTACTTC. This encodes CASSLDIGRGRRYEQYF.

This clone has more than one count but fewer than ten. The chain uses TRBV6-1 and TRBJ1-3, with a possible D match to TRBD1 (6 bases). Trimming shortened V by 6 bases and J by 5 bases, and 17 bases separated the two germline ends. CDR3 size: 15 residues. Germline lookup yields CDR1 MNHNS and CDR2 SASEGT. The CDR3 spells CASSPGGGIRNTIYF. CDR3 bases: TGTGCCAGCAGCCCGGGAGGGGGTATAAGAAACACCATATATTTT.

Concerning this clone: This same CDR3 is encoded by further DNA sequences in the sample. The V call is TRBV7-3, the J call TRBJ2-1; the D call may be TRBD1 or TRBD2 (5 bases each). This CDR3 is built from 14 residues. Germline CDR1 is SGHTA and CDR2 is FQGTGA. The V gene lost 5 bases and the J gene lost 0 bases, with 8 bases spanning the gap. The CDR3 DNA reads as TGTGCCAGCAGCGGGGGTGGCTCCTACAATGAGCAGTTCTTC. Translating it yields CASSGGGSYNEQFF.